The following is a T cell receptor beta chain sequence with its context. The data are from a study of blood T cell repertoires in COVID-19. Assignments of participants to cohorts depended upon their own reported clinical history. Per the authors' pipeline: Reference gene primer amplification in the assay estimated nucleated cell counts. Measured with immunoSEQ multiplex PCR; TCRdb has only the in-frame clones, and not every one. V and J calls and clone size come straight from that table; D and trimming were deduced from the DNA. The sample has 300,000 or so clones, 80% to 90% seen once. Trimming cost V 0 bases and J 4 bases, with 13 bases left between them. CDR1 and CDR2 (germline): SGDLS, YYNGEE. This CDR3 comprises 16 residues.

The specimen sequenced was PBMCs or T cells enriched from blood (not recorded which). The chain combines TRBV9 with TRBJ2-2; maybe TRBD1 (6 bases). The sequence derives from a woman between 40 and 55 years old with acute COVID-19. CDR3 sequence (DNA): TGTGCCAGCAGCGTAGGTGGCTCAGGGGCCACCGGGGAGCTGTTTTTT. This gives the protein CASSVGGSGATGELFF.